Described below is a single T cell receptor beta chain sequence and its context. Its antigen is not identified. V was pared by 4 bases and J by 7 bases, with 15 bases of the junction left unmatched. This CDR3 contains 16 residues. Germline V gene data show CDR1 as MGHRA and CDR2 as YSYEKL. Libraries were prepared by immunoSEQ multiplex PCR; TCRdb keeps only in-frame clonotypes and omits some of them. The table lists some 210,000 clones, 75% to 90% of them singletons. The data stem from a study of cytomegalovirus exposure and HLA in healthy donors. Study-wide points: A few of the chains that were CMV-associated were confirmed in vitro to be specific for CMV antigens.

What was sequenced was PBMCs. The TCR was taken from a woman under 30 in good health and CMV-seronegative. The chain combines TRBV4-1 with TRBJ1-2; TRBD1 matches 7 bases. For the CDR3, the DNA is TGCGCCAGCAGCCCCAGCGAAAGACAGGGTCGGGGTGGCTACACCTTC. The encoded protein is CASSPSERQGRGGYTF.